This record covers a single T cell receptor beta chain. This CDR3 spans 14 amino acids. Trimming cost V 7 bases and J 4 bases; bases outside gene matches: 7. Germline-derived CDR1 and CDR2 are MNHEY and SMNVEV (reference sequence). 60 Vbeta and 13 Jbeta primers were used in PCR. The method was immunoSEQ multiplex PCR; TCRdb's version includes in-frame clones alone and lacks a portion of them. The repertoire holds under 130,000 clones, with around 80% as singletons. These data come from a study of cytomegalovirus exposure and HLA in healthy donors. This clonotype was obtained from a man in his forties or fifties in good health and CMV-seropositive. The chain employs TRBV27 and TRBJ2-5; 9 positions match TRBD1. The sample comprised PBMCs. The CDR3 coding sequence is TGTGCCAGCAAACCGGGACAGGGACGAGAGACCCAGTACTTC. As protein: CASKPGQGRETQYF.